The 20 T cell receptor beta chains presented below share a single source sample, sequenced in a study of identical twins. TCRdb re-called the 5' RACE reads with MiXCR, one entry per CDR3 protein. The sample lists a few hundred thousand distinct CDR3 sequences; 9.5% to 10% were seen once. These data also featured in a second study, about yellow fever vaccine responses in identical twins.

Sequenced: PBMCs. All receptors come from a woman under 30 in good health.

J is TRBJ2-1 and V is TRBV29-1; no reliable D call. V was shortened by 4 bases and J by 6 bases, with 19 bases between the two germline ends. Germline assignment: CDR1 SQVTM and CDR2 ANQGSEA. This CDR3 has 15 residues. The CDR3 region has the DNA TGCAGCGTTGTTCTCCTTTGGGAACTTGTCAATGAGCAGTTCTTC. Translated: CSVVLLWELVNEQFF.

This clonotype was seen many times. The chain has TRBV12-3 or TRBV12-4 and TRBJ2-7, with D perhaps TRBD1 (6 bases). The CDR3 extends over 12 amino acids. The V end was cut by 3 bases, the J end by 6 bases, with 9 bases between. The CDR3 DNA follows: TGTGCCAGCAGTTTTAGGGGGTTCGAGCAGTACTTC. Translated: CASSFRGFEQYF.

This clonotype was observed a handful of times. V gene TRBV10-1 combines with J gene TRBJ2-5; D is possibly TRBD2 (5 bases). V lost 0 bases and J lost 2, with 7 bases in between. CDR3 length: 14 amino acids. The germline CDR1 and CDR2 sequences are WNHNN and SYGVQD (reference sequence). The DNA of the CDR3 is TGCGCCAGCAGTGAGTCCAGCGGACAAGAGACCCAGTACTTC. Translated, it gives CASSESSGQETQYF.

This clonotype appeared many times. The genes are TRBV20-1 and TRBJ2-4; TRBD1 matches 9 bases. Germline lookup yields CDR1 DFQATT and CDR2 SNEGSKA (reference sequence). The CDR3 is made up of 14 amino acids. V shed 6 bases, J shed 6 bases, and the junction held 9 bases outside the gene matches. This chain's CDR3 is CSAEPDRGRNIQYF. The CDR3 region has the DNA TGCAGTGCAGAACCGGACAGGGGAAGAAACATTCAGTACTTC.

This clonotype occurred a few times. The chain employs TRBV7-2 and TRBJ2-7; the match to TRBD2 covers 16 bases. V was clipped by 3 bases and J by 1 base; unmatched bases: 3. Germline values: CDR1 SGHTA, CDR2 FQGNSA. There are 17 residues in the CDR3. The CDR3 reads CASSLGLAGGTSYEQYF. CDR3 DNA: TGTGCCAGCAGCTTGGGACTAGCGGGGGGGACGTCCTACGAGCAGTACTTC.

This clonotype appeared a few times. The rearrangement joins TRBV7-2 to TRBJ2-7, with TRBD2 identical over 8 bases. V gave up 5 bases and J gave up 6 bases; unmatched junction bases: 15. Germline V gene sequence: CDR1 SGHTA, CDR2 FQGNSA. The length of the CDR3 is 16 residues. This chain's CDR3 is CASSRQAGLDLGEQYF. CDR3 nucleotides: TGTGCCAGCAGCCGCCAAGCGGGACTAGACTTAGGCGAGCAGTACTTC. Drawing the rest from reference TRBV7-2 and TRBJ2-7, the complete variable domain is GAGVSQSPSNKVTEKGKDVELRCDPISGHTALYWYRQSLGQGLEFLIYFQGNSAPDKSGLPSDRFSAERTGGSVSTLTIQRTQQEDSAVYLCASSRQAGLDLGEQYFGPGTRLTVT.

This clonotype appeared a few times. The chain couples TRBV7-9 to TRBJ2-1; D ambiguous. The germline CDR1 and CDR2 sequences are SEHNR and FQNEAQ (reference sequence). The CDR3 contains 15 residues. Trimming stripped 5 bases from V and 4 bases from J, with 15 bases between. CDR3 DNA: TGTGCCAGCAGCCCCAGTACAGATCGGTACAATGAGCAGTTCTTC. Translation gives CASSPSTDRYNEQFF.

The chain is built from TRBV24-1 and TRBJ1-2, with D perhaps TRBD1 (5 bases). Germline V gene data show CDR1 as KGHDR and CDR2 as SFDVKD. This CDR3 spans 13 amino acids. V was clipped by 5 bases and J by 3 bases, with 9 bases between them. CDR3 residues: CATSVDRYYGYTF. The CDR3 nucleotides read TGTGCCACCAGTGTTGACAGATACTATGGCTACACCTTC.

The rearrangement uses TRBV3-1 and TRBJ2-4; 8 nucleotides agree with TRBD1. The CDR3 runs to 16 residues. The germline gives CDR1 LGHDT, CDR2 YNNKEL (reference sequence). V dropped 1 base and J dropped 8; count of bases not matched to a gene: 10. The CDR3, as DNA: TGTGCCAGCAGCCAAGTGACCGGACAGGGTGCGGACATTCAGTACTTC. Amino acids: CASSQVTGQGADIQYF.

The chain recombines TRBV20-1 with TRBJ2-1, with D perhaps TRBD1 (5 bases). Trimming removed 0 bases at V and 4 bases at J, with 16 bases between. Germline CDR1 and CDR2: DFQATT and SNEGSKA (reference sequence). The CDR3 loop spans 16 amino acids. CDR3 sequence (DNA): TGCAGTGCTAGAGATCGGTTGGGGCAGTTTTACAATGAGCAGTTCTTC. Protein sequence: CSARDRLGQFYNEQFF.

The chain joins TRBV10-3 to TRBJ2-5; tentatively, D is TRBD1 or TRBD2 (5 bases each). The CDR3 has 13 residues. The germline CDR1 and CDR2 sequences are ENHRY and SYGVKD. The V and J ends lost 10 bases and 4 bases respectively, with 16 bases between them. CDR3: CATIPGAGETQYF. CDR3 bases: TGTGCCACGATCCCTGGGGCGGGAGAGACCCAGTACTTC.

This clonotype was counted between two and nine times. The V gene is TRBV20-1, the J gene TRBJ2-1; D perhaps matches TRBD2 (5 bases). This CDR3 has 13 residues. V was trimmed by 0 bases and J by 9 bases, leaving 12 bases between them. Germline V CDR1 and CDR2: DFQATT, SNEGSKA (reference sequence). CDR3: CSARDPEGFEQFF. The CDR3 region has the DNA TGCAGTGCTAGAGATCCTGAGGGATTTGAGCAGTTCTTC.

The genes are TRBV3-1 and TRBJ2-5; D unclear. V was pared by 4 bases and J by 3 bases, with 6 bases between. The CDR3 extends over 12 amino acids. The germline V gene has CDR1 LGHDT and CDR2 YNNKEL (reference sequence). This CDR3 is CASSPWEETQYF. CDR3 sequence (DNA): TGTGCCAGCAGCCCCTGGGAAGAGACCCAGTACTTC.

This clonotype appeared many times. V is TRBV15 and J is TRBJ2-7, with unresolved D. Germline V lookup: CDR1 LNHNV, CDR2 YYDKDF (reference sequence). Trimming stripped 0 bases from V and 3 bases from J, with 6 bases between. The CDR3 consists of 13 residues. Here the CDR3 reads CATSRDLGYEQYF. CDR3 coding DNA: TGTGCCACCAGCAGAGATTTGGGCTACGAGCAGTACTTC.

This chain uses TRBV11-2 with TRBJ1-3; D is ambiguous. Germline V lookup: CDR1 SGHAT, CDR2 FQNNGV. This CDR3 region has 20 residues. V was shortened by 5 bases and J by 0 bases, with 26 bases between the two germline ends. The CDR3 nucleotides are TGTGCCAGCAGCCCCTCCGGAAGGAGGGCCCCGGCTCTCTCTGGAAACACCATATATTTT. This codes for CASSPSGRRAPALSGNTIYF.

V and J are TRBV4-2 and TRBJ2-7; D gene unclear. V lost 1 base and J 3 bases, leaving 13 bases between the germline ends. Germline CDR1 LGHNA, CDR2 YNFKEQ. The CDR3 sequence is 15 residues long. Here the CDR3 DNA reads TGTGCCAGCAGCCAAGTAAGAGTCAGATACTACGAGCAGTACTTC. Its protein is CASSQVRVRYYEQYF.

The gene calls are TRBV7-2 and TRBJ2-7, with a tentative D call TRBD2 (6 bases). There are 17 residues in the CDR3. V was trimmed by 1 base and J by 2 bases, leaving 18 bases between them. CDR1 is SGHTA, CDR2 FQGNSA, per germline. Here the CDR3 DNA reads TGTGCCAGCAGCTTAGGGGGCATTGGGGGGAGGCCCTACGAGCAGTACTTC. Translated: CASSLGGIGGRPYEQYF.

The rearrangement links TRBV19 to TRBJ2-6; D might be TRBD2 (6 bases). The germline gives CDR1 LNHDA, CDR2 SQIVND (reference sequence). This CDR3 has 18 amino acids. The germline V and J ends were trimmed by 2 bases and 3 bases, with 17 bases remaining between them. The chain's CDR3 is CASSITAGRNFGANVLTF. CDR3 bases: TGTGCCAGTAGTATAACGGCAGGGAGGAACTTTGGGGCCAACGTCCTGACTTTC.

There are many counts of this clonotype. V and J are TRBV5-1 and TRBJ1-1, with 11 bases identical to TRBD1. The CDR3 is made up of 16 amino acids. CDR1 and CDR2 from the germline V gene are SGHRS and YFSETQ. The junction had 9 bases not matched to a gene; V was cut back by 3 bases and J by 5 bases. The DNA for the CDR3 is TGCGCCAGCAGCTCTGGACAGGGGGCCTCGGGTACTGAAGCTTTCTTT. It is translated as CASSSGQGASGTEAFF.

This clonotype was seen only a few times. The V and J genes are TRBV25-1 and TRBJ2-2; D not certain. Germline CDR1 MGHDK, CDR2 SYGVNS. The CDR3 has 18 residues. V lost 0 bases and J lost 0, with 14 bases in between. CDR3 residues: CASSEYRPSPPNTGELFF. CDR3 nucleotide sequence: TGTGCCAGCAGTGAATATAGACCCAGCCCACCGAACACCGGGGAGCTGTTTTTT.